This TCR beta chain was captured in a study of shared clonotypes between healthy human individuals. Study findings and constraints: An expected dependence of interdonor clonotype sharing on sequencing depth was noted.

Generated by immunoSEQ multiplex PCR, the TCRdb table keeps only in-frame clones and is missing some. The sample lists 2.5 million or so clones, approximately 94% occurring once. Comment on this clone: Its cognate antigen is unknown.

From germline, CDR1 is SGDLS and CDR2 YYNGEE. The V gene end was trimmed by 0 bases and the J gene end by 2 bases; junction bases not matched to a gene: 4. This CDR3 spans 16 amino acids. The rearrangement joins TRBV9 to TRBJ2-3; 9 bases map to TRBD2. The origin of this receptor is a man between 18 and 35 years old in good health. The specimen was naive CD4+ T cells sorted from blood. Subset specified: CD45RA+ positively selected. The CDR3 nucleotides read TGTGCCAGCAGCGTAGTCGCTAGCGGGGCCACAGATACGCAGTATTTT. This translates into CASSVVASGATDTQYF.